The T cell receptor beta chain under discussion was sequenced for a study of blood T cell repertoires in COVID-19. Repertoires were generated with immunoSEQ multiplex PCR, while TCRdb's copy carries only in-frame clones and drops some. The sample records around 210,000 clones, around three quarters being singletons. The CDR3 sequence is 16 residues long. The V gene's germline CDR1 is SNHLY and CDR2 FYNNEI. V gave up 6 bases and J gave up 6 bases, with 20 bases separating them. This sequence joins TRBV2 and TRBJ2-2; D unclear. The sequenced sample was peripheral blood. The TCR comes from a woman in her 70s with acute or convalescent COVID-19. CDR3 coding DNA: TGTGCCAGCAGAGTGAGTGGGCCTATTTCGGCCGGGGAGCTGTTTTTT. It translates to CASRVSGPISAGELFF.